This T cell receptor beta chain derives from a study of blood T cell repertoires in COVID-19 (dated by TCRdb to 2020 to 2022). About the study as a whole: Collaborator samples came from the United States, Italy and Spain and covered acute and convalescent phases of COVID-19. The material from the prospective study consisted of cDNA or gDNA derived from T cells, B-cell-depleted T cells, or PBMCs. Subjects who had been exposed to COVID-19, were actively infected with it, or had recovered from it provided the deeply sampled blood TCRbeta repertoires that made up the dataset. The repertoires were released in a freely available public database meant as a resource for research on the immune response to SARS-CoV-2. The samples were drawn from two sources: the first 160 participants of the ongoing ImmuneRACE study, and fewer than 1,500 subjects contributed by 6 global collaborators. Sample metadata almost always included a de-identified subject ID, COVID-19 status, age in years and sex. Where available, HLA class I and class II types were obtained from metadata supplied by the sample provider rather than from assay-based typing.

Points the paper makes about the study in general: The amount of clinical and demographic metadata varied by source and participant and was provided uncurated.

One collaborating source in Seattle enrolled patients during active infection and followed them longitudinally through the course of disease. Each collaborating institution followed its own protocols to collect whole blood in K2EDTA tubes. For TCRbeta analysis, collaborator samples were shipped as frozen whole blood, as isolated PBMCs, or as DNA extracted from either sample type. This clone was observed once. The antigen it binds to is not known. Per-base qualities were not stored, and no clone one base away is much larger. TCRbeta CDR3 regions were amplified from genomic DNA by means of the immunoSEQ Assay, a bias-controlled multiplex PCR. The authors' analysis ran thus. The number of nucleated cells in each sample was estimated by amplification of reference gene primers within the assay. To quantify the absolute abundance of each unique TCRbeta CDR3 rearrangement, sequence reads were collapsed and filtered. For each sample, productive Simpson clonality was calculated by taking the square root of Simpson's diversity index across productive rearrangements. The source is immuneACCESS, and TCRdb retained only in-frame sequences with V and J called. Part of the clones is not carried over; for the studies checked, unresolved V genes explain less than half of this, and the remainder is unexplained. V and J calls plus clone size are reproduced from that table; the DNA served to infer D and trimming. The sample includes hundreds of thousands of clones, with 89% observed a single time. The ten largest clonotypes hold approximately 3% of the sample.

Sequenced sample: peripheral blood. The clonotype comes from a woman aged 25 to 39 with COVID-19, enrolled during active disease.

The CDR3 loop reads CASSLRGKETQYF. The DNA sequence is TGCGCCAGCAGCTTGCGCGGAAAAGAGACCCAGTACTTC. The sequence links TRBV5-1 to TRBJ2-5; the D gene cannot be resolved reliably. V is pared back by 1 base and J by 3 bases, with 7 bases lying between the germline termini. Reading the germline V gene gives CDR1 SGHRS and CDR2 YFSETQ. The CDR3 holds 13 amino acids from the cysteine to the phenylalanine. The CDR3 DNA has 39 bases and is translated from base 1.